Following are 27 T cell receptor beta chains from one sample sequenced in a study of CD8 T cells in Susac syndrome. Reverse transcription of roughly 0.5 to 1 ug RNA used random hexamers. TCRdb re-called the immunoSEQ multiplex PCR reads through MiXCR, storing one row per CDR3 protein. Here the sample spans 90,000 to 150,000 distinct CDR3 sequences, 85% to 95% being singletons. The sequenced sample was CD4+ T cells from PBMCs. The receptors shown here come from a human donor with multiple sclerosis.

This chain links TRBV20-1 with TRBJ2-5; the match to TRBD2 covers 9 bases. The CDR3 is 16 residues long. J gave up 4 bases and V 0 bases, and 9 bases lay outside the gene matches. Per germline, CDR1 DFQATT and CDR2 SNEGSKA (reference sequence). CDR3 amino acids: CSARELSSGVLETQYF. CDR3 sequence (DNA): TGCAGTGCTAGAGAGTTGTCTAGCGGGGTTTTAGAGACCCAGTACTTC.

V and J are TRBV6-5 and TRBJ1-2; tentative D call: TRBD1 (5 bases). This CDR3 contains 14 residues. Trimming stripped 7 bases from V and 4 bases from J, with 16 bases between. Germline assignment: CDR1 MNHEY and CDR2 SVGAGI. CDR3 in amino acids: CASTKAGVGYGYTF. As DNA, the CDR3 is TGTGCCAGCACCAAGGCGGGGGTGGGCTATGGCTACACCTTC.

The CDR3 reads CASSSQVKRDGQYF. The CDR3 DNA is TGTGCCAGCAGTTCTCAGGTGAAACGGGACGGCCAGTACTTC. The V call is TRBV12-3 or TRBV12-4, the J call TRBJ2-5; possibly TRBD1 or TRBD2 for D (5 bases each). This CDR3 region has 14 residues. V was pared by 4 bases and J by 10 bases, with 19 bases between.

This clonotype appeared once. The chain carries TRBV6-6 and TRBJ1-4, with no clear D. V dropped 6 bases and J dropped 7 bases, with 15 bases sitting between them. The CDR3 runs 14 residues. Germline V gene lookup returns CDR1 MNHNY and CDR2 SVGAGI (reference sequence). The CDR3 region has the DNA TGTGCCAGCAGCCGCGAGGTGGTCCGTGAAAAACTGTTTTTT. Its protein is CASSREVVREKLFF.

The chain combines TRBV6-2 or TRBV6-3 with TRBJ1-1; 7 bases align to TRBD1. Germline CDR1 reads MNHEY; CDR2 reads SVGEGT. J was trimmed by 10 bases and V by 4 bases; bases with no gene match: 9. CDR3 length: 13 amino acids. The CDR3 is CASSLGTVNTAFF. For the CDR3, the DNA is TGTGCCAGCAGTTTGGGGACAGTAAACACAGCTTTCTTT.

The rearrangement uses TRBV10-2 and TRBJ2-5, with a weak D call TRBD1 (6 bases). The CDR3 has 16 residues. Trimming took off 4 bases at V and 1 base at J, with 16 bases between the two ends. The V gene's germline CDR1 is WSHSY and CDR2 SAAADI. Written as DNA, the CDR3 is TGCGCCAGCAGTGGATTATTAGGACAGAGCCAAGAGACCCAGTACTTC. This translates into CASSGLLGQSQETQYF.

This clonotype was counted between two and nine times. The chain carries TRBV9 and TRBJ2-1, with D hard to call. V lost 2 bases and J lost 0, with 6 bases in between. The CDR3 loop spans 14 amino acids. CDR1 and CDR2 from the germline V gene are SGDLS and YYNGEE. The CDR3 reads CASSVQSSYNEQFF. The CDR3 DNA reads TGTGCCAGCAGCGTTCAGAGCTCCTACAATGAGCAGTTCTTC.

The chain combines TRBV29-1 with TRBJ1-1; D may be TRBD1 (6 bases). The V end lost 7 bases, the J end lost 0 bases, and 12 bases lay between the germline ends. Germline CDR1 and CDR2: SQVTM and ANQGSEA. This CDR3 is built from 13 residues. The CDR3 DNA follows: TGCAGCGGCCGACAGGAATTGAACACTGAAGCTTTCTTT. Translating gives CSGRQELNTEAFF.

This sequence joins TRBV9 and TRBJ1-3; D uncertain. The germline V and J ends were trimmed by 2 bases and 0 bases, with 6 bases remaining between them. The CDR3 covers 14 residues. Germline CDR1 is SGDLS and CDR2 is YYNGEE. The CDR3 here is CASSVPASGNTIYF. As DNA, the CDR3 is TGTGCCAGCAGCGTTCCGGCCTCTGGAAACACCATATATTTT.

The CDR3 sequence: CASSLAGGIEAFF. DNA for the CDR3: TGTGCCAGCAGCTTGGCCGGTGGTATTGAAGCTTTCTTT. The chain joins TRBV5-5 to TRBJ1-1; D remains ambiguous. V was clipped by 0 bases and J by 7 bases, with 10 bases between them. The germline CDR1 and CDR2 sequences are SGHKS and YYEKEE (reference sequence). The CDR3 totals 13 residues. The whole variable domain, remainder taken from reference TRBV5-5 and TRBJ1-1, is DAGVTQSPTHLIKTRGQQVTLRCSPISGHKSVSWYQQVLGQGPQFIFQYYEKEERGRGNFPDRFSARQFPNYSSELNVNALLLGDSALYLCASSLAGGIEAFFGQGTRLTVV.

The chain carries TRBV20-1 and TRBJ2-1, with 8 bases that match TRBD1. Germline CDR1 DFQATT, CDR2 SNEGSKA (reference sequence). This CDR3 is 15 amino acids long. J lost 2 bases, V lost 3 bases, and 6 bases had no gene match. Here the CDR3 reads CSASPLRGPYNEQFF. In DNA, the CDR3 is TGCAGTGCTAGTCCCCTCAGGGGGCCCTACAATGAGCAGTTCTTC.

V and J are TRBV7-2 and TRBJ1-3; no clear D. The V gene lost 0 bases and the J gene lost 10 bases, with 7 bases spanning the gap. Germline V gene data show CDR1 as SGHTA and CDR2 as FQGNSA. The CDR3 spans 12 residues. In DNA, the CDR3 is TGTGCCAGCAGCTTAGCCCTCACTACCATATATTTT. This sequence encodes CASSLALTTIYF.

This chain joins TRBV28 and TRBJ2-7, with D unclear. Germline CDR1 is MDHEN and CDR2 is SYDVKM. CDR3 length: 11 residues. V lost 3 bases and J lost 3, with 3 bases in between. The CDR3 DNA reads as TGTGCCAGCAGTTTTTACTACGAGCAGTACTTC. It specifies CASSFYYEQYF.

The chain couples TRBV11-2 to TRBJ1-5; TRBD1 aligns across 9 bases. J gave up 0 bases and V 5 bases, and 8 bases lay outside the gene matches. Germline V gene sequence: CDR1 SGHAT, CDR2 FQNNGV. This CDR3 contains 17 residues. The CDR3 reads CASSPGQGSYSNQPQHF. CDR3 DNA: TGTGCCAGCAGCCCGGGACAGGGATCTTATAGCAATCAGCCCCAGCATTTT.

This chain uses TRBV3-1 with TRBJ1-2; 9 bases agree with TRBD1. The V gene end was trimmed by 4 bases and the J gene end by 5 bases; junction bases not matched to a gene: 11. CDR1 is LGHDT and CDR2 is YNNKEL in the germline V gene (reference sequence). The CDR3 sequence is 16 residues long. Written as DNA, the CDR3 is TGTGCCAGCAGCCTACTCCCGGGACAGGGCGGGTATGGCTACACCTTC. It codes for CASSLLPGQGGYGYTF. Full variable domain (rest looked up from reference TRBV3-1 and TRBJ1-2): DTAVSQTPKYLVTQMGNDKSIKCEQNLGHDTMYWYKQDSKKFLKIMFSYNNKELIINETVPNRFSPKSPDKAHLNLHINSLELGDSAVYFCASSLLPGQGGYGYTFGSGTRLTVV.

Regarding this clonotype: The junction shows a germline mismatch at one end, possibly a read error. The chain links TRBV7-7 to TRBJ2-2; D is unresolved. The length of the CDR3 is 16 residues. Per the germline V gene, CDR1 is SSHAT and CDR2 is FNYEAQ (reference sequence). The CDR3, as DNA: TGTGCTAGCAGCTTAGTCACACCCGCGAACACCGGGGAGCTGTTTTTT. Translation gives CASSLVTPANTGELFF.

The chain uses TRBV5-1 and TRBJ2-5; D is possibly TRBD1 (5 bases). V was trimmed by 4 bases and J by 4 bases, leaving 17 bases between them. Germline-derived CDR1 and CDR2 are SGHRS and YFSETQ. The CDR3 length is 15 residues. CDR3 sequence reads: CASSGKWTPAETQYF. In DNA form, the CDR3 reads TGCGCCAGCAGCGGGAAATGGACACCAGCAGAGACCCAGTACTTC.

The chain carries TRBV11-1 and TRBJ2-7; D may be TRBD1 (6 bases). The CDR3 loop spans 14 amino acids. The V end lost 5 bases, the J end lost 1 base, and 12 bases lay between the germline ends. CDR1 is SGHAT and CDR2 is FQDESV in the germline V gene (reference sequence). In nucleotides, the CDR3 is TGTGCCAGCAGCCCGAGGACAGCTTCCTACGAGCAGTACTTC. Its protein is CASSPRTASYEQYF.

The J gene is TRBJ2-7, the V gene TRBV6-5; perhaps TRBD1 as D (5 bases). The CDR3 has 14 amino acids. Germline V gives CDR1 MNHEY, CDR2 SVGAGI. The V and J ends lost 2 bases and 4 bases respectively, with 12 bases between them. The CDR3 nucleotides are TGTGCCAGCAGTTACAAGACAGCTTCTTACGAGCAGTACTTC. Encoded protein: CASSYKTASYEQYF.

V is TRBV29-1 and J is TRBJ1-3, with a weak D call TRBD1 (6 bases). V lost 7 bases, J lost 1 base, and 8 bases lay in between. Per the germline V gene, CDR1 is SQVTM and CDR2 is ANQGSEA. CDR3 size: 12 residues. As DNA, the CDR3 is TGCAGCGCCGGGACATCTGGAAACACCATATATTTT. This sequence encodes CSAGTSGNTIYF.

CDR3 region: CAWSVQGAETQYF. The DNA of the CDR3 is TGTGCCTGGAGTGTACAGGGGGCAGAGACCCAGTACTTC. The chain couples TRBV30 to TRBJ2-5; 9 bases are shared with TRBD1. Germline CDR1 GTSNPN, CDR2 SVGIG (reference sequence). Trimming cost V 0 bases and J 4 bases; bases outside gene matches: 0. The CDR3 is made up of 13 amino acids.

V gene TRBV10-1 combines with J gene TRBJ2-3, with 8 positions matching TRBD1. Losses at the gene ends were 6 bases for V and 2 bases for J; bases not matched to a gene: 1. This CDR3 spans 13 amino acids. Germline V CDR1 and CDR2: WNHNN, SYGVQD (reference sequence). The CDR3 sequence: CASSRGLTDTQYF. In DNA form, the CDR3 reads TGCGCCAGCAGCAGGGGGCTCACAGATACGCAGTATTTT.

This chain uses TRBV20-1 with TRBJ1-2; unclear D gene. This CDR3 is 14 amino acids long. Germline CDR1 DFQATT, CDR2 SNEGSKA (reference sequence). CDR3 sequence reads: CSSKQYGANYGYTF. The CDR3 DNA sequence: TGCAGCTCTAAACAGTATGGAGCGAACTATGGCTACACCTTC.

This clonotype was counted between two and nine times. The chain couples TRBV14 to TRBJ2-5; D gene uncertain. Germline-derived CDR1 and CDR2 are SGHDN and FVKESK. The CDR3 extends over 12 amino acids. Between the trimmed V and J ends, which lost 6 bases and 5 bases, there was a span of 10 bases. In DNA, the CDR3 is TGTGCCAGCAGTCCCGGGCGGGAGACCCAGTACTTC. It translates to CASSPGRETQYF.

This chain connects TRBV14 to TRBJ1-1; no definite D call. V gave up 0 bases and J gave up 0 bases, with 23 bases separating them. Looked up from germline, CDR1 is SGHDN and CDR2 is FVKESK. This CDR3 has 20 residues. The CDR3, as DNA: TGTGCCAGCAGCCAAGAGCGGGCGTCGAAGGGCGGTAGAATGAACACTGAAGCTTTCTTT. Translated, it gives CASSQERASKGGRMNTEAFF. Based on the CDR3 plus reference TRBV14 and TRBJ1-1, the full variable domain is EAGVTQFPSHSVIEKGQTVTLRCDPISGHDNLYWYRRVMGKEIKFLLHFVKESKQDESGMPNNRFLAERTGGTYSTLKVQPAELEDSGVYFCASSQERASKGGRMNTEAFFGQGTRLTVV.

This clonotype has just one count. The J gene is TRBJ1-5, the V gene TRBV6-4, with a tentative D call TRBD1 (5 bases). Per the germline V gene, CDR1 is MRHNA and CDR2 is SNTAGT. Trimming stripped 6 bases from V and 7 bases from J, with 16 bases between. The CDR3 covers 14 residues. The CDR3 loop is CASRRRGLIQPQHF. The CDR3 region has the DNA TGTGCCAGCAGACGGAGGGGATTGATACAGCCCCAGCATTTT.

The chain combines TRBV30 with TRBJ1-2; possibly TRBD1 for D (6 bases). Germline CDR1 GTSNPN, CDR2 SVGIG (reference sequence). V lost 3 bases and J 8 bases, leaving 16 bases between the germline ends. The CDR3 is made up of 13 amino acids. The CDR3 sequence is CAWRANRESGYTF. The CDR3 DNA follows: TGTGCCTGGAGAGCTAACAGGGAATCGGGCTACACCTTC.